These T cell receptor beta chains were read from a single sample in a study of CD8 T cells in ankylosing spondylitis. TCRdb independently ran MiXCR on the 5' RACE reads; one entry per CDR3 protein. In the table there are more than 20,000 distinct CDR3 sequences, roughly 13% of which are singletons. What was sequenced was blood. The receptors were sampled from a male donor with ankylosing spondylitis or in good health (not recorded which). The CDR3 runs from the conserved cysteine through the conserved F or W. Fields, in order: D gene, V gene, clone size, J gene, CDR3 protein, CDR3 DNA. D genes are given only for firm matches. A row's size may be missing; if present it is once, few, many or a size class.

d_gene: TRBD1; v_gene: TRBV20-1; abundance: few; j_gene: TRBJ2-1; CDR3aa: CSAQLDRVNEQFF; CDR3nt: TGCAGTGCTCAATTGGACAGGGTCAATGAGCAGTTCTTC
d_gene: -; v_gene: TRBV2; abundance: many; j_gene: TRBJ2-5; CDR3aa: CASSEGAGGETQYF; CDR3nt: TGTGCCAGCAGTGAGGGAGCGGGCGGAGAGACCCAGTACTTC
d_gene: TRBD2; v_gene: TRBV10-3; abundance: -; j_gene: TRBJ2-1; CDR3aa: CAISELSSGSNEQFF; CDR3nt: TGTGCCATCAGTGAGTTGTCTAGCGGGAGTAATGAGCAGTTCTTC
d_gene: -; v_gene: TRBV4-3; abundance: -; j_gene: TRBJ2-3; CDR3aa: CASSQEMGRDTQYF; CDR3nt: TGCGCCAGCAGCCAAGAGATGGGAAGAGATACGCAGTATTTT
d_gene: -; v_gene: TRBV29-1; abundance: -; j_gene: TRBJ2-6; CDR3aa: CSVAAREGLGGANVLTF; CDR3nt: TGCAGCGTTGCGGCGAGGGAAGGCTTGGGTGGGGCCAACGTCCTGACTTTC
d_gene: -; v_gene: TRBV5-1; abundance: many; j_gene: TRBJ2-2; CDR3aa: CASSPVPGELFF; CDR3nt: TGCGCCAGCAGCCCAGTCCCCGGGGAGCTGTTTTTT
d_gene: -; v_gene: TRBV7-3; abundance: -; j_gene: TRBJ2-3; CDR3aa: CASSSLAGTPDTQYF; CDR3nt: TGTGCCAGCAGCTCGCTCGCAGGGACCCCAGATACGCAGTATTTT
d_gene: -; v_gene: TRBV4-3; abundance: few; j_gene: TRBJ2-1; CDR3aa: CASSQDRGFPNEQFF; CDR3nt: TGCGCCAGCAGCCAAGACAGGGGTTTTCCCAATGAGCAGTTCTTC
d_gene: -; v_gene: TRBV7-3; abundance: -; j_gene: TRBJ2-2; CDR3aa: CASSLAAAGELFF; CDR3nt: TGTGCCAGCAGCTTAGCGGCCGCCGGGGAGCTGTTTTTT
d_gene: TRBD2; v_gene: TRBV5-4; abundance: -; j_gene: TRBJ2-2; CDR3aa: CASSLPGTSGGHDTGELFF; CDR3nt: TGTGCCAGCAGCTTGCCCGGGACTAGCGGGGGTCATGACACCGGGGAGCTGTTTTTT
d_gene: -; v_gene: TRBV5-1; abundance: -; j_gene: TRBJ2-1; CDR3aa: CASSLTGNSYNEQFF; CDR3nt: TGCGCCAGCAGCTTGACCGGGAACTCCTACAATGAGCAGTTCTTC
d_gene: -; v_gene: TRBV28; abundance: few; j_gene: TRBJ1-1; CDR3aa: CASKDSNTEAFF; CDR3nt: TGTGCCAGTAAGGACTCGAACACTGAAGCTTTCTTT
d_gene: -; v_gene: TRBV7-9; abundance: -; j_gene: TRBJ1-1; CDR3aa: CASSLAGAEAFF; CDR3nt: TGTGCCAGCAGCTTAGCTGGGGCTGAAGCTTTCTTT
d_gene: -; v_gene: TRBV21-1; abundance: many; j_gene: TRBJ2-1; CDR3aa: CASSKGDGPYNEQFF; CDR3nt: TGTGCCAGCAGCAAAGGGGACGGCCCCTACAATGAGCAGTTCTTC
d_gene: TRBD1; v_gene: TRBV28; abundance: few; j_gene: TRBJ2-4; CDR3aa: CASRGSGQGAAIQYF; CDR3nt: TGTGCCAGCAGAGGGTCAGGACAGGGAGCGGCCATTCAGTACTTC
d_gene: -; v_gene: TRBV2; abundance: few; j_gene: TRBJ2-1; CDR3aa: CASSPGGPSSYNEQFF; CDR3nt: TGTGCCAGCAGCCCCGGGGGCCCCAGCTCCTACAATGAGCAGTTCTTC
d_gene: -; v_gene: TRBV21-1; abundance: -; j_gene: TRBJ2-3; CDR3aa: CASSTRLAYRDTQYF; CDR3nt: TGTGCCAGCAGCACCCGACTAGCCTACAGAGATACGCAGTATTTT
d_gene: -; v_gene: TRBV4-3; abundance: few; j_gene: TRBJ2-2; CDR3aa: CASSQAGTGELFF; CDR3nt: TGCGCCAGCAGCCAAGCCGGGACCGGGGAGCTGTTTTTT
d_gene: TRBD1; v_gene: TRBV6-2/TRBV6-3; abundance: -; j_gene: TRBJ1-1; CDR3aa: CASLPGQPNTEAFF; CDR3nt: TGTGCCAGCTTACCGGGACAGCCGAACACTGAAGCTTTCTTT